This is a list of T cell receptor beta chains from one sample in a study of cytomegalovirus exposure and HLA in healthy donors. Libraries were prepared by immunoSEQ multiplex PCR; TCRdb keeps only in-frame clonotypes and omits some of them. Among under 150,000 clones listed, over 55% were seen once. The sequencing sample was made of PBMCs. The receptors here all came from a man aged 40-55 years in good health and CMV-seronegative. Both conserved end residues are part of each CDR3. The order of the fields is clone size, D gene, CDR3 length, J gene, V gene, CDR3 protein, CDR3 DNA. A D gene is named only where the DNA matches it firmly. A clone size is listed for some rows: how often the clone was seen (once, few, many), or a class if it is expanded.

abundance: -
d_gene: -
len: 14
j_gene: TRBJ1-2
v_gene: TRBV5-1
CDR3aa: CASSLDGQDYGYTF
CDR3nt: TGCGCCAGCAGCTTGGACGGACAAGACTATGGCTACACCTTC

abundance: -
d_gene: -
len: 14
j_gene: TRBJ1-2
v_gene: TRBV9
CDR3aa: CASSVGESNYGYTF
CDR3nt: TGTGCCAGCAGCGTAGGGGAGTCTAACTATGGCTACACCTTC

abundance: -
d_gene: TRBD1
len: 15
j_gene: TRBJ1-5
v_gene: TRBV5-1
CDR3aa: CASSLAGTANQPQHF
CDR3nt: TGCGCCAGCAGCTTGGCCGGGACAGCCAATCAGCCCCAGCATTTT

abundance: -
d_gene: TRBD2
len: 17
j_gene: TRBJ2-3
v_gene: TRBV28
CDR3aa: CASSPLTSGRPTDTQYF
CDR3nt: TGTGCCAGCAGCCCCCTGACTAGCGGGAGGCCCACAGATACGCAGTATTTT

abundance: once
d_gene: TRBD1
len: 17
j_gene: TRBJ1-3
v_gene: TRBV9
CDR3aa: CASSVALQGASGNTIYF
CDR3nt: TGTGCCAGCAGCGTAGCCCTACAGGGGGCCTCTGGAAACACCATATATTTT

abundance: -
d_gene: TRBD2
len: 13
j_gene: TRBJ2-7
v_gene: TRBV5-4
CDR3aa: CASSFAGGYEQYF
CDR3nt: TGTGCCAGCAGCTTCGCGGGGGGCTACGAGCAGTACTTC

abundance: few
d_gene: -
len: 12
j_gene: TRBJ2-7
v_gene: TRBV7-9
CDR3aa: CASSISLYEQYF
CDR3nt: TGTGCCAGCAGCATATCCCTCTACGAGCAGTACTTC

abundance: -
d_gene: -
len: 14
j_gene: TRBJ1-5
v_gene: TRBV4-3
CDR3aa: CASSRGVGIQPQHF
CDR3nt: TGCGCCAGCAGCCGCGGGGTTGGTATTCAGCCCCAGCATTTT

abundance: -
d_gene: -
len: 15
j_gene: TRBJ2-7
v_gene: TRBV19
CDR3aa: CASSSPGASTYEQYF
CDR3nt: TGTGCCAGTAGTTCGCCAGGCGCATCTACCTACGAGCAGTACTTC

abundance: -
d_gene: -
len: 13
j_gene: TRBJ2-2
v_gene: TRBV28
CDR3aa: CASSLSGAGELFF
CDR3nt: TGTGCCAGCAGTTTATCGGGGGCCGGGGAGCTGTTTTTT

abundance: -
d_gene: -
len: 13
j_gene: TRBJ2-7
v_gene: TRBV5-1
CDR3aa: CASSTVGHYEQYF
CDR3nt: TGCGCCAGCAGCACCGTTGGCCATTACGAGCAGTACTTC

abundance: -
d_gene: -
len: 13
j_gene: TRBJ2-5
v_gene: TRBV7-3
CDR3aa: CASSPGPEETQYF
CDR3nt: TGTGCCAGCAGCCCCGGTCCGGAGGAGACCCAGTACTTC

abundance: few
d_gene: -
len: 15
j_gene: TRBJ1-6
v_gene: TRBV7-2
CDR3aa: CASSLGYPQNSPLHF
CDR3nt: TGTGCCAGCAGCTTGGGCTACCCTCAAAATTCACCCCTCCACTTT

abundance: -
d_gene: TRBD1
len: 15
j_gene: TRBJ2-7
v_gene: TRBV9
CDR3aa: CASSSPGQPPYEQYF
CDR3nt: TGTGCCAGCAGCTCACCGGGACAGCCCCCCTACGAGCAGTACTTC

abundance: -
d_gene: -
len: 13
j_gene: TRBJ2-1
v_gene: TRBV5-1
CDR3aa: CASSLPPNNEQFF
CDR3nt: TGCGCCAGCAGCTTGCCTCCTAACAATGAGCAGTTCTTC

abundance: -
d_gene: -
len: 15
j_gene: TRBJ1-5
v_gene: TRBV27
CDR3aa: CASSLSQGSNQPQHF
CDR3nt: TGTGCCAGCAGTTTATCGCAGGGGAGCAATCAGCCCCAGCATTTT

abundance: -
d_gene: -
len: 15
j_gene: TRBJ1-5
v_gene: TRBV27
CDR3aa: CASSLFRGSNQPQHF
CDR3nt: TGTGCCAGCAGTTTGTTCAGGGGTAGCAATCAGCCCCAGCATTTT

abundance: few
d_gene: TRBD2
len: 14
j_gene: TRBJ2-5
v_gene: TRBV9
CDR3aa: CASEELAGSGTQYF
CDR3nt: TGTGCCAGCGAGGAGCTAGCGGGTTCTGGGACCCAGTACTTC

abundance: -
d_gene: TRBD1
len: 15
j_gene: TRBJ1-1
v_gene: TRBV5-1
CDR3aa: CASSLRDSHGTEAFF
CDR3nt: TGCGCCAGCAGCCTCCGGGACAGCCACGGCACTGAAGCTTTCTTT

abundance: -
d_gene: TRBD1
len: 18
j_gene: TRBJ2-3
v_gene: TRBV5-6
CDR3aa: CASSLVQGIPLATDTQYF
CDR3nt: TGTGCCAGCAGCTTGGTACAGGGGATCCCCCTAGCAACAGATACGCAGTATTTT

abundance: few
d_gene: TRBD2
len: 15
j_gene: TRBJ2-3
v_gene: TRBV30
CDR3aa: CAWEGTSGFTDTQYF
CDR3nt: TGTGCCTGGGAGGGGACTAGCGGATTCACAGATACGCAGTATTTT

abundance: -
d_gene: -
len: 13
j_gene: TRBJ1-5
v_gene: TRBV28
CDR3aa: CASSFGPGGPQNF
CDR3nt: TGTGCCAGCAGTTTTGGTCCCGGGGGGCCCCAGAATTTT

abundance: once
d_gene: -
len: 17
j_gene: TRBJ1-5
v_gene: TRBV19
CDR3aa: CASNWGGDSHSNQPQHF
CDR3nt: TGTGCCAGTAATTGGGGAGGGGACTCTCATAGCAATCAGCCCCAGCATTTT

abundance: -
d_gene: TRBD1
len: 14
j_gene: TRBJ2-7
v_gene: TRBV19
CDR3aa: CASSIETGVYEQYF
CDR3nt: TGTGCCAGTAGTATCGAGACAGGGGTTTACGAGCAGTACTTC

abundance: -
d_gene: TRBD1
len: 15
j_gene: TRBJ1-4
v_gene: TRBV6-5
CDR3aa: CASSKNRDSNEKLFF
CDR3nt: TGTGCCAGCAGTAAGAACCGGGACAGTAATGAAAAACTGTTTTTT

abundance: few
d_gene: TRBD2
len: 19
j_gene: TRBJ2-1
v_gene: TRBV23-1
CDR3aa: CASSLPGLAGPSSTGEQFF
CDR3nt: TGCGCCAGCAGCCTTCCAGGACTAGCGGGACCTTCGTCGACCGGAGAGCAGTTCTTC

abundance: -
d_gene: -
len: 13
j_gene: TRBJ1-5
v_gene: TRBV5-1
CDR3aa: CASSPGQNQPQHF
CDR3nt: TGCGCCAGCAGCCCTGGACAGAATCAGCCCCAGCATTTT

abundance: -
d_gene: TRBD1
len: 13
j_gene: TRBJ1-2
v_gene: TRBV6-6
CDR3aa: CASTGTGGRSYPF
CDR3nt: TGTGCCAGCACTGGGACAGGGGGAAGGAGCTACCCCTTC

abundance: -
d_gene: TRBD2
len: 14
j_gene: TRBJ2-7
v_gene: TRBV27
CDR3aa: CASSWASGGVEQYF
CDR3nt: TGTGCCAGCAGTTGGGCTAGCGGGGGAGTCGAGCAGTACTTC

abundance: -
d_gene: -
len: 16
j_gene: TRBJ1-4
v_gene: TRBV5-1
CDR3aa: CASSLAVLSTNEKLFF
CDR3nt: TGCGCCAGCAGCTTGGCCGTACTGTCAACTAATGAAAAACTGTTTTTT

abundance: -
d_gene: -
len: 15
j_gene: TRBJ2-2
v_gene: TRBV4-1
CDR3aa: CASSRPRQYTGELFF
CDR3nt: TGCGCCAGCAGCCGCCCACGACAGTACACCGGGGAGCTGTTTTTT

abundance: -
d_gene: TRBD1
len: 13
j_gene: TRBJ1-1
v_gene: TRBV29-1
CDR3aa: CSVEGTGGGLAFF
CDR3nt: TGCAGCGTAGAGGGGACAGGGGGAGGTCTAGCTTTCTTT

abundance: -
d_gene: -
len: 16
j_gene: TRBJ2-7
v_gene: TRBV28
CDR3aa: CASPPPGDSTLYEQYF
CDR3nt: TGTGCCAGCCCTCCCCCGGGGGACAGTACCCTCTACGAGCAGTACTTC

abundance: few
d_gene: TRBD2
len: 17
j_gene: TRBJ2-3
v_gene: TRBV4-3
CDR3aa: CASSPLATSGSTDTQYF
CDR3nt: TGCGCCAGCAGCCCTCTGGCAACTAGCGGGAGCACAGATACGCAGTATTTT

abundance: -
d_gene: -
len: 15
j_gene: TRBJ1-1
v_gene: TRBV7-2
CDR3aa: CASSNRRVANTEAFF
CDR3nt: TGTGCCAGCAGTAATCGGCGGGTAGCGAACACTGAAGCTTTCTTT

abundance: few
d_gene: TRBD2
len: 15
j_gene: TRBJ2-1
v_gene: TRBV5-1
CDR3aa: CASSSLAGGDNEQFF
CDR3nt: TGCGCCAGCAGTTCTCTAGCGGGAGGGGACAATGAGCAGTTCTTC

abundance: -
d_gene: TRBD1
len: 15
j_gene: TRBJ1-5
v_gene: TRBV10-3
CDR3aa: CAISPGQGGSQPQHF
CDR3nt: TGTGCCATCAGTCCGGGACAGGGAGGTTCTCAGCCCCAGCATTTT

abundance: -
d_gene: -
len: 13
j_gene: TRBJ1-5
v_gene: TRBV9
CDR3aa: CASSVTGNQPQHF
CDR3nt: TGTGCCAGCAGCGTAACAGGGAATCAGCCCCAGCATTTT

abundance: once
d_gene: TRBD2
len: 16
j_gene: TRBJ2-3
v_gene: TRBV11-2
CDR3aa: CASSSLTSGSGNTQYF
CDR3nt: TGTGCCAGCAGCTCCTTGACTAGCGGGAGTGGAAATACGCAGTATTTT

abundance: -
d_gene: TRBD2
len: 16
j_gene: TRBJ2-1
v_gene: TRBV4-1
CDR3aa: CASSQDPSGRSNEQFF
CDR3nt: TGCGCCAGCAGCCAAGATCCTAGCGGGAGATCGAATGAGCAGTTCTTC

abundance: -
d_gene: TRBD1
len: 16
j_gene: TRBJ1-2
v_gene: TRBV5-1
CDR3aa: CASSLEGTDLRYGYTF
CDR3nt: TGCGCCAGCAGCTTGGAAGGGACAGACCTAAGATATGGCTACACCTTC

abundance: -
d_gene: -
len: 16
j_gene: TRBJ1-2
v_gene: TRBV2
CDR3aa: CASREKTVWSPYGYTF
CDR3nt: TGTGCCAGCAGGGAGAAGACAGTATGGTCCCCCTATGGCTACACCTTC

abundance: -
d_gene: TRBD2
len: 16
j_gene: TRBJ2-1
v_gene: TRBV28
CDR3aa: CASSFVAGDTYNEQFF
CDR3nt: TGTGCCAGCAGTTTCGTAGCGGGTGACACCTACAATGAGCAGTTCTTC

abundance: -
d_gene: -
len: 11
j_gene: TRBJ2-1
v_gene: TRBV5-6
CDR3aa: CASSLTSEQFF
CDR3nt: TGTGCCAGCAGCTTGACAAGTGAGCAGTTCTTC

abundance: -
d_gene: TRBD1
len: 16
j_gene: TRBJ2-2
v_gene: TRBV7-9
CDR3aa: CASSSRTGVVTGELFF
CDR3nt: TGTGCCAGCAGCTCCCGGACAGGGGTGGTGACCGGGGAGCTGTTTTTT

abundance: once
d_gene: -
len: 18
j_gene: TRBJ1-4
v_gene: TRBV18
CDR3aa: CASSPSRVGAATNEKLFF
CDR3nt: TGTGCCAGCTCACCATCTCGGGTGGGTGCGGCAACTAATGAAAAACTGTTTTTT

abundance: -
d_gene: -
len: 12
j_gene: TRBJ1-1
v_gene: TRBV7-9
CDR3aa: CSSSLVGGEAFF
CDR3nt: TGTTCCAGCAGCTTAGTGGGGGGTGAAGCTTTCTTT

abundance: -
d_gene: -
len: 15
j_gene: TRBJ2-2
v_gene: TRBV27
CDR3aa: CASSFRTSLVGELFF
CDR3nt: TGTGCCAGCAGTTTTAGGACAAGCTTGGTCGGGGAGCTGTTTTTT

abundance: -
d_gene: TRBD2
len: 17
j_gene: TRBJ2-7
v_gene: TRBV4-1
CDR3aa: CASSPHGGRAGSYEQYF
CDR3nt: TGCGCCAGCAGCCCGCATGGCGGGAGGGCCGGGTCCTACGAGCAGTACTTC

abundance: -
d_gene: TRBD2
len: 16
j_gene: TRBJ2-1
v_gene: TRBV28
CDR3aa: CASSLQGLAGGHEQFF
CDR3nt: TGTGCCAGCAGTTTACAGGGACTAGCGGGAGGCCATGAGCAGTTCTTC

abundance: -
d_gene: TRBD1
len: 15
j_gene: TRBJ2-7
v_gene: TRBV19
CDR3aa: CASNLGGQGVGEQYF
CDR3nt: TGTGCCAGTAATTTAGGGGGACAGGGGGTCGGCGAGCAGTACTTC

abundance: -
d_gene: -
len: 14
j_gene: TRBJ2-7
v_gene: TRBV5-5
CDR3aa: CASSLTVGSYEQYF
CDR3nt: TGTGCCAGCAGCCTCACTGTCGGCTCCTACGAGCAGTACTTC

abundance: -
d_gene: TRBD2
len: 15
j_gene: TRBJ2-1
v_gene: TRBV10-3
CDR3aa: CAISELLADYNEQFF
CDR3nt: TGTGCCATCAGTGAGCTCCTAGCGGATTACAATGAGCAGTTCTTC